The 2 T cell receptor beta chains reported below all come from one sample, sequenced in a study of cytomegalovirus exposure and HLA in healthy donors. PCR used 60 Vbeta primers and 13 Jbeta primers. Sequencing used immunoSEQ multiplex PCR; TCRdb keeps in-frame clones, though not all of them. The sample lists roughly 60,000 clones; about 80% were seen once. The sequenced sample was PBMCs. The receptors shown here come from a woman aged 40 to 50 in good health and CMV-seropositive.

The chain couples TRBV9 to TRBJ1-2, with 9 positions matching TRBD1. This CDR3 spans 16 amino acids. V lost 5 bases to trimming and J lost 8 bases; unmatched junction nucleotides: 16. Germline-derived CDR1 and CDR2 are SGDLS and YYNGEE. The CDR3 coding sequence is TGTGCCAGCAGTGGGGGGGGACAGGGCCCATCGGGAGGCTACACCTTC. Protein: CASSGGGQGPSGGYTF.

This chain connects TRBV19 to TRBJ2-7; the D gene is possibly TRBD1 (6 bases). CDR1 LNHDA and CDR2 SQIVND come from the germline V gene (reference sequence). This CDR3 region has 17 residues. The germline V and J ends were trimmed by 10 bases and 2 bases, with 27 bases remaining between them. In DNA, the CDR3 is TGTGCCACTAAACCTCGGTCGCAGGGGATTAGACCCTACGAGCAGTACTTC. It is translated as CATKPRSQGIRPYEQYF. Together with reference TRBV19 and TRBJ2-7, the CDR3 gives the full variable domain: DGGITQSPKYLFRKEGQNVTLSCEQNLNHDAMYWYRQDPGQGLRLIYYSQIVNDFQKGDIAEGYSVSREKKESFPLTVTSAQKNPTAFYLCATKPRSQGIRPYEQYFGPGTRLTVT.